Shown below are 17 T cell receptor beta chains from a single sample sequenced in a study of T cell repertoires in cytomegalovirus infection. Each CDR3 protein gets one entry after TCRdb re-called the reads with MiXCR. This sample carries 400,000 or so distinct CDR3 sequences, less than 20% of them seen once, and the ten largest clones take 7.5% to 9.5%. The sample taken for sequencing was PBMCs. The receptors originated from a human donor in good health (CMV status not recorded). Some clones in this sample may be carry-over from other donors' samples.

This sequence joins TRBV19 and TRBJ2-3; 7 bases are a match to TRBD2. Per the germline V gene, CDR1 is LNHDA and CDR2 is SQIVND (reference sequence). The CDR3 totals 14 residues. With 9 bases clipped from V and 0 bases from J, the junction kept 6 bases outside the gene matches. CDR3 sequence: CARVSGTSTDTQYF. CDR3 nucleotides: TGTGCCAGGGTCAGCGGGACGAGCACAGATACGCAGTATTTT.

V is TRBV5-1 and J is TRBJ2-3; D call uncertain. CDR3 length: 14 residues. CDR1 and CDR2 from the germline V gene are SGHRS and YFSETQ. V gave up 7 bases and J gave up 2 bases, with 14 bases separating them. The CDR3 region has the DNA TGCGCCAGCTCAACGGGCCCCCTCACAGATACGCAGTATTTT. It encodes CASSTGPLTDTQYF.

This rearrangement joins TRBV20-1 to TRBJ1-4; D remains unclear. This CDR3 region has 16 residues. V was pared by 2 bases and J by 8 bases, with 21 bases between. Germline lookup yields CDR1 DFQATT and CDR2 SNEGSKA (reference sequence). The CDR3 DNA follows: TGCAGTGCTAGAATGGCGGGGAGAAGGAGTTGGGAAAAACTGTTTTTT. Its protein product is CSARMAGRRSWEKLFF.

This clonotype appeared many times. The V call is TRBV7-2, the J call TRBJ1-2, with D possibly being TRBD1 (5 bases). CDR1 and CDR2 from the germline V gene are SGHTA and FQGNSA. The CDR3 covers 14 residues. Trimming pared 4 bases from V and 2 bases from J, leaving 11 bases between. The CDR3 here is CASSSGGPNYGYTF. The CDR3 nucleotides read TGTGCCAGCAGCTCCGGGGGACCAAACTATGGCTACACCTTC.

This clonotype was picked up many times. This sequence joins TRBV7-2 and TRBJ1-6, with D unclear. Trimming shortened V by 1 base and J by 6 bases, and 7 bases separated the two germline ends. The CDR3 has 14 amino acids. Looked up from germline, CDR1 is SGHTA and CDR2 is FQGNSA. The CDR3 coding sequence is TGTGCCAGCAGCTTAGGGGCAGCTAATTCACCCCTCCACTTT. Translated: CASSLGAANSPLHF.

This clonotype showed up just a few times. The chain has TRBV5-1 and TRBJ1-6; TRBD1 is a possible D gene (6 bases). This CDR3 has 14 residues. The V gene lost 7 bases and the J gene lost 9 bases, with 17 bases spanning the gap. Germline lookup yields CDR1 SGHRS and CDR2 YFSETQ. The CDR3 spells CASGQGNRGSPLHF. In DNA, the CDR3 is TGCGCCAGCGGGCAGGGGAATAGGGGTTCACCCCTCCACTTT.

This clonotype was counted many times. This chain uses TRBV7-2 with TRBJ2-1, with 7 bases aligning to TRBD1. Trimming at V came to 4 bases and at J to 14 bases, leaving 17 bases not matched to a gene. Germline CDR1 and CDR2: SGHTA and FQGNSA. The CDR3 contains 15 residues. The CDR3 bases are TGTGCCAGCAGCTGGTCCTCCACAGCGACAGGGTCCGAGTTCTTC. This codes for CASSWSSTATGSEFF.

This clonotype was picked up a small number of times. This chain uses TRBV28 with TRBJ1-1, with a weak D call TRBD1 (5 bases). The CDR3 has 16 residues. CDR1 is MDHEN, CDR2 SYDVKM, per germline. Trimming stripped 4 bases from V and 2 bases from J, with 17 bases between. The chain's CDR3 is CASSSYPRQLNTEAFF. The CDR3 region has the DNA TGTGCCAGCAGTTCATATCCCAGACAGCTAAACACTGAAGCTTTCTTT. The full variable domain, completed using reference TRBV28 and TRBJ1-1, is DVKVTQSSRYLVKRTGEKVFLECVQDMDHENMFWYRQDPGLGLRLIYFSYDVKMKEKGDIPEGYSVSREKKERFSLILESASTNQTSMYLCASSSYPRQLNTEAFFGQGTRLTVV.

The table lists this clonotype with a few counts. The J gene is TRBJ2-7, the V gene TRBV10-3; D possibly corresponds to TRBD2 (5 bases). V lost 10 bases and J 2 bases, leaving 15 bases between the germline ends. The CDR3 has 13 residues. The V gene's germline CDR1 is ENHRY and CDR2 SYGVKD. The CDR3 region has the DNA TGTGCCACCACTCTGAGCGGCGCCTACGAGCAGTACTTC. Its protein product is CATTLSGAYEQYF.

This clonotype was counted ten times or more. The rearrangement links TRBV7-2 to TRBJ2-7, with 10 bases aligning to TRBD1. After removal of 6 bases from V and 4 bases from J, the junction contained 9 bases not matched to a gene. This CDR3 comprises 15 residues. Per the germline V gene, CDR1 is SGHTA and CDR2 is FQGNSA. CDR3 sequence: CASSPGTGEWYEQYF. The CDR3 DNA follows: TGTGCCAGCAGTCCCGGGACAGGGGAGTGGTACGAGCAGTACTTC.

This clonotype appeared a few times. The genes are TRBV28 and TRBJ1-6, with a weak D call TRBD1 (5 bases). V dropped 5 bases and J dropped 7 bases, with 12 bases sitting between them. CDR1 is MDHEN, CDR2 SYDVKM, per germline. The CDR3 has 14 amino acids. CDR3 protein: CASSALRENSPLHF. The CDR3 bases are TGTGCCAGCAGTGCCCTCAGGGAAAATTCACCCCTCCACTTT.

The table lists this clonotype with many counts. The genes are TRBV7-2 and TRBJ2-7; TRBD1 or TRBD2 may be the D gene (6 bases each). V lost 0 bases, J lost 3 bases, and 12 bases lay in between. CDR3 length: 15 residues. Germline CDR1 is SGHTA and CDR2 is FQGNSA. The CDR3 protein is CASSLAGGAIYEQYF. The CDR3 DNA follows: TGTGCCAGCAGCTTAGCGGGGGGCGCTATCTACGAGCAGTACTTC.

This clonotype was seen at least ten times. This sequence joins TRBV7-2 and TRBJ2-7, with TRBD2 matching 7 bases. Germline V gene data show CDR1 as SGHTA and CDR2 as FQGNSA. The CDR3 consists of 14 residues. The junction had 5 bases not matched to a gene; V was cut back by 2 bases and J by 4 bases. DNA for the CDR3: TGTGCCAGCAGCTTAAGGGGACTAAAATACGAGCAGTACTTC. It specifies CASSLRGLKYEQYF.

V gene TRBV29-1 combines with J gene TRBJ2-3, with TRBD2 identical over 16 bases. The CDR3 runs to 16 residues. V trimming: 7 bases; J trimming: 10 bases; junction bases outside the gene matches: 14. Germline-derived CDR1 and CDR2 are SQVTM and ANQGSEA. In DNA, the CDR3 is TGCAGCGCAGCGGGGACTAGCGGGGGGGCCAGTCATCCGCAGTATTTT. Translating it yields CSAAGTSGGASHPQYF.

Ten or more counts support this clonotype. V usage is TRBV7-9 and J usage is TRBJ2-1; TRBD1 matches 9 bases. Germline V lookup: CDR1 SEHNR, CDR2 FQNEAQ (reference sequence). Trimming removed 4 bases from V and 7 bases from J; junction bases left unmatched: 8. The CDR3 length is 15 residues. CDR3 in DNA: TGTGCCAGCAGCTCCGGGACAGGGTTTTGGAATGAGCAGTTCTTC. This codes for CASSSGTGFWNEQFF. The entire variable domain, with the rest obtained from reference TRBV7-9 and TRBJ2-1, is as follows: DTGVSQNPRHKITKRGQNVTFRCDPISEHNRLYWYRQTLGQGPEFLTYFQNEAQLEKSRLLSDRFSAERPKGSFSTLEIQRTEQGDSAMYLCASSSGTGFWNEQFFGPGTRLTVL.

This clonotype was observed at least ten times. The gene calls are TRBV4-1 and TRBJ2-3; 8 bases match TRBD2. The junction had 3 bases not matched to a gene; V was cut back by 2 bases and J by 2 bases. Germline lookup yields CDR1 MGHRA and CDR2 YSYEKL. There are 15 residues in the CDR3. DNA for the CDR3: TGCGCCAGCAGCCAAACTAGCGGCGCCACAGATACGCAGTATTTT. This gives the protein CASSQTSGATDTQYF.

The chain uses TRBV5-1 and TRBJ1-1, with D unclear. CDR1 and CDR2 from the germline V gene are SGHRS and YFSETQ. Between the trimmed V and J ends, which lost 4 bases and 1 base, there was a span of 11 bases. This CDR3 comprises 14 residues. The CDR3 sequence is CASSPGGENTEAFF. CDR3 sequence (DNA): TGCGCCAGCAGCCCAGGTGGGGAGAACACTGAAGCTTTCTTT.